These 23 T cell receptor beta chains originate from one sample sequenced in a study of T and B cells in COVID-19 patients. TRB rearrangements were amplified by multiplex PCR with BIOMED2 TRB-A/B primers. TCRdb reprocessed the multiplex PCR reads via MiXCR and lists one record per CDR3 protein. Here the sample spans around 16,000 distinct CDR3 sequences, about a quarter being singletons. From blood, about 250-500 ng of genomic DNA served as TRB template. Sequencing was done on a sample of blood. The receptors come from a human donor who had recovered from COVID-19.

This clonotype occurred a few times. The rearrangement uses TRBV5-4 and TRBJ1-1, with 10 bases that match TRBD1. Germline CDR1 is SGHNT and CDR2 is YYREEE (reference sequence). The CDR3 loop spans 15 amino acids. Germline trimming cut 4 bases from V and 1 base from J; bases unmatched to any gene: 4. CDR3 DNA: TGTGCCAGCAGCGGGGGACAGGGGTCGAACACTGAAGCTTTCTTT. Encoded protein: CASSGGQGSNTEAFF.

By its share, this clonotype is medium-sized. V usage is TRBV6-5 and J usage is TRBJ1-6; D call uncertain. The CDR3 spans 12 residues. CDR1 and CDR2 (germline): MNHEY, SVGAGI. The ends were cut back, 7 bases at V and 7 bases at J, with 8 bases in the middle. The CDR3 reads CASTSGNSPLHF. In nucleotides, the CDR3 is TGTGCCAGCACTTCAGGCAATTCACCCCTCCACTTT.

Concerning this clonotype itself: This may stem from a read error, because a much larger clone lies one nucleotide away. The chain uses TRBV7-2 and TRBJ2-1; no definite D call. V lost 5 bases, J lost 6 bases, and 8 bases lay in between. CDR1 and CDR2 (germline): SGHTA, FQGNSA. This CDR3 has 12 residues. The CDR3 coding sequence is TGTGCCAGCAGCAGCGTGAGCAATGAGCAGTTCTTC. Encoded protein: CASSSVSNEQFF.

The chain combines TRBV6-1 with TRBJ1-3, with unresolved D. Germline V lookup: CDR1 MNHNS, CDR2 SASEGT. The CDR3 is 10 amino acids. V lost 8 bases to trimming and J lost 5 bases, with 4 bases between them. For the CDR3, the DNA is TGTGCCAGCGCGAGAAACACCATATATTTT. Protein sequence: CASARNTIYF.

The table lists this clonotype with a count of one. V usage is TRBV6-5 and J usage is TRBJ2-1; 7 nucleotides line up with TRBD1. Losses at the gene ends were 5 bases for V and 2 bases for J; bases not matched to a gene: 6. The CDR3 is 15 amino acids. CDR1 and CDR2 (germline): MNHEY, SVGAGI. The CDR3 nucleotides read TGTGCCAGCAGTGATGGTCAGGGGGCCTACAATGAGCAGTTCTTC. Encoded protein: CASSDGQGAYNEQFF.

For this clonotype: This may be a read error: a much more frequent sequence differs by one nucleotide. The chain has TRBV15 and TRBJ2-3; D is perhaps TRBD2 (6 bases). V was shortened by 0 bases and J by 6 bases, with 16 bases between the two germline ends. The germline gives CDR1 LNHNV, CDR2 YYDKDF (reference sequence). There are 16 residues in the CDR3. The CDR3: CATSREGTDPLDTQYF. The CDR3 DNA reads TGTGCCACCAGCAGAGAGGGGACTGACCCACTTGATACGCAGTATTTT.

This clonotype was detected ten times or more. The chain is built from TRBV6-1 and TRBJ1-2; D uncertain. V gave up 4 bases and J gave up 8 bases, with 14 bases separating them. Looked up from germline, CDR1 is MNHNS and CDR2 is SASEGT. CDR3 length: 13 amino acids. CDR3 loop: CASSVGPGGGYTF. The CDR3 nucleotides are TGTGCCAGCAGTGTCGGACCTGGAGGAGGCTACACCTTC.

This clonotype was recorded a few times. V usage is TRBV5-1 and J usage is TRBJ2-2, with 10 positions matching TRBD2. The germline gives CDR1 SGHRS, CDR2 YFSETQ. V gave up 5 bases and J gave up 6 bases; unmatched junction bases: 7. The CDR3 is 15 residues long. The CDR3 reads CASSPGTSAPGELFF. In nucleotides, the CDR3 is TGCGCCAGCAGTCCCGGGACTAGCGCGCCCGGGGAGCTGTTTTTT.

By sample share, this clonotype is medium-sized. The CDR3 DNA is TGTGCCACTGCCCCCGCCGTCGGGGAGCTGTTTTTT. Amino acid sequence: CATAPAVGELFF. This chain connects TRBV27 to TRBJ2-2, with D uncertain. The CDR3 contains 12 residues. Trimming removed 10 bases at V and 7 bases at J, with 13 bases between. Germline values: CDR1 MNHEY, CDR2 SMNVEV (reference sequence).

This sequence joins TRBV20-1 and TRBJ2-3, with 9 bases that match TRBD2. Losses at the gene ends were 4 bases for V and 4 bases for J; bases not matched to a gene: 9. The germline V gene encodes CDR1 DFQATT and CDR2 SNEGSKA (reference sequence). The CDR3 totals 15 residues. The chain's CDR3 is CSANNLAGPADTQYF. The CDR3 coding sequence is TGCAGTGCTAACAACCTAGCGGGACCGGCAGATACGCAGTATTTT.

The chain has TRBV7-9 and TRBJ1-1; D gene ambiguous. CDR1 is SEHNR and CDR2 is FQNEAQ in the germline V gene (reference sequence). Trimming took 2 bases from V and 1 from J, leaving 5 bases between them. This CDR3 is 13 amino acids long. CDR3: CASSLPPNTEAFF. The CDR3 region has the DNA TGTGCCAGCAGCTTACCCCCGAACACTGAAGCTTTCTTT.

This clonotype has only a few counts. The chain has TRBV20-1 and TRBJ2-7; possible D gene TRBD2, 6 bases. Germline V CDR1 and CDR2: DFQATT, SNEGSKA (reference sequence). V was shortened by 4 bases and J by 2 bases, with 15 bases between the two germline ends. The CDR3 spans 14 residues. This chain's CDR3 is CSATVPGLPYEQYF. CDR3 nucleotides: TGCAGTGCTACGGTCCCGGGACTTCCCTACGAGCAGTACTTC.

The chain couples TRBV6-1 to TRBJ2-1, with D unresolved. CDR1 MNHNS and CDR2 SASEGT come from the germline V gene. Trimming took off 6 bases at V and 4 bases at J, with 13 bases between the two ends. The CDR3 has 14 amino acids. CDR3 sequence (DNA): TGTGCCAGCAGGGGTCACACGTCATACAATGAGCAGTTCTTC. Its translation: CASRGHTSYNEQFF.

This clonotype was found a few times. J is TRBJ2-7 and V is TRBV6-2 or TRBV6-3; D not certain. Trimming took off 5 bases at V and 6 bases at J, with 11 bases between the two ends. This CDR3 region has 12 residues. Germline V CDR1 and CDR2: MNHEY, SVGEGT. Written as DNA, the CDR3 is TGTGCCAGCAGTAGGCCCTCTTCCGAGCAGTACTTC. This gives the protein CASSRPSSEQYF.

In DNA, the CDR3 is TGTGCCACCAGTGAGGCCCGTGATGTGGAAAAACTGTTTTTT. The encoded protein is CATSEARDVEKLFF. The chain combines TRBV24-1 with TRBJ1-4, with unresolved D. The CDR3 is 14 residues long. The V gene's germline CDR1 is KGHDR and CDR2 SFDVKD. Trimming shortened V by 4 bases and J by 8 bases, and 13 bases separated the two germline ends.

The chain joins TRBV12-3 or TRBV12-4 to TRBJ2-3, with 8 bases fitting TRBD1. This CDR3 is built from 15 residues. The trim removed 6 bases at V and 1 base at J, leaving 6 bases unmatched. CDR3 region: CASSRGTGRTDTQYF. Written as DNA, the CDR3 is TGTGCCAGCAGCCGGGGGACAGGTCGCACAGATACGCAGTATTTT.

J is TRBJ1-1 and V is TRBV5-6; weak D call: TRBD1 (5 bases). The CDR3 extends over 15 amino acids. Germline V gene sequence: CDR1 SGHDT, CDR2 YYEEEE. Trimming removed 7 bases at V and 1 base at J, with 17 bases between. The CDR3 reads CASGANTGRNTEAFF. The CDR3 DNA reads as TGTGCCAGCGGCGCCAACACGGGACGGAACACTGAAGCTTTCTTT. Filled out from reference TRBV5-6 and TRBJ1-1, the complete variable domain reads DAGVTQSPTHLIKTRGQQVTLRCSPKSGHDTVSWYQQALGQGPQFIFQYYEEEERQRGNFPDRFSGHQFPNYSSELNVNALLLGDSALYLCASGANTGRNTEAFFGQGTRLTVV.

The gene calls are TRBV7-9 and TRBJ2-7, with a weak D call TRBD2 (7 bases). The ends were cut back, 4 bases at V and 4 bases at J, with 20 bases in the middle. CDR3 length: 16 amino acids. Germline V gives CDR1 SEHNR, CDR2 FQNEAQ (reference sequence). Written as DNA, the CDR3 is TGTGCCAGCAGCTCCCTAGGGGGGGGCAGGGCTTACGAGCAGTACTTC. Its protein product is CASSSLGGGRAYEQYF.

This clonotype has ten or more counts. The chain combines TRBV27 with TRBJ1-5, with no clear D. The CDR3 extends over 13 amino acids. CDR1 MNHEY and CDR2 SMNVEV come from the germline V gene (reference sequence). The V end lost 6 bases, the J end lost 4 bases, and 10 bases lay between the germline ends. The CDR3 DNA follows: TGTGCCAGCAGGGACTCTGGTAATCAGCCCCAGCATTTT. This codes for CASRDSGNQPQHF.

The chain combines TRBV12-3 or TRBV12-4 with TRBJ1-5; the D is unclear. CDR3 length equals 13 residues. Trimming shortened V by 3 bases and J by 9 bases, and 12 bases separated the two germline ends. The CDR3 protein is CASSLDATLPQHF. The CDR3 bases are TGTGCCAGCAGTTTGGATGCAACCCTGCCCCAGCATTTT.

By its share, this clonotype is medium-sized. V is TRBV12-3 or TRBV12-4 and J is TRBJ1-4; 10 bases are a match to TRBD1. The CDR3 spans 14 residues. The V and J ends lost 4 bases and 8 bases, in that order; junction bases with no gene match: 4. The CDR3 DNA reads TGTGCCAGCAGTTGGGGACAGGGGAGGGAAAAACTGTTTTTT. Translated, it gives CASSWGQGREKLFF.

There are many counts of this clonotype. The chain has TRBV6-2 or TRBV6-3 and TRBJ2-2; D remains ambiguous. V dropped 5 bases and J dropped 2 bases, with 3 bases sitting between them. The CDR3 is 12 residues long. Germline CDR1 MNHEY, CDR2 SVGEGT. Written as DNA, the CDR3 is TGTGCCAGCAGTACCAACACCGGGGAGCTGTTTTTT. This translates into CASSTNTGELFF.

The genes are TRBV4-2 and TRBJ2-2; maybe TRBD2 (5 bases). This CDR3 has 17 amino acids. CDR1 LGHNA and CDR2 YNFKEQ come from the germline V gene. Trimming shortened V by 0 bases and J by 1 base, and 12 bases separated the two germline ends. The CDR3 sequence is CASSQDRGKGNTGELFF. CDR3 DNA: TGTGCCAGCAGCCAAGATCGGGGAAAGGGGAACACCGGGGAGCTGTTTTTT.